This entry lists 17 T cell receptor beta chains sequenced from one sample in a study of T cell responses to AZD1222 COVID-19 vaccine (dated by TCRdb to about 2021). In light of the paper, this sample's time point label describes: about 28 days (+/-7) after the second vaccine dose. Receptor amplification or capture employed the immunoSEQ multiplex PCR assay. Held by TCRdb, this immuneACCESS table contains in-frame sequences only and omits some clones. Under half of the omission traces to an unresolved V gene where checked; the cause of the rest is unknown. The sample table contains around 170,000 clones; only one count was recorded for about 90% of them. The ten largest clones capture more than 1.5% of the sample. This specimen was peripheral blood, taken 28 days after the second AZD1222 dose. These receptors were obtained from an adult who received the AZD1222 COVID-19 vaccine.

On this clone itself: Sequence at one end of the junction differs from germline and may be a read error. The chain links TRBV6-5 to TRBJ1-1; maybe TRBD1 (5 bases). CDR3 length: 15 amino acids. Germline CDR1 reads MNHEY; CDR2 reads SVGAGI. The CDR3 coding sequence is TGTGTCAGCAGTTACGTGGCAGGGTTGAACACTGAAGCTTTCTTT. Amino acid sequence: CVSSYVAGLNTEAFF.

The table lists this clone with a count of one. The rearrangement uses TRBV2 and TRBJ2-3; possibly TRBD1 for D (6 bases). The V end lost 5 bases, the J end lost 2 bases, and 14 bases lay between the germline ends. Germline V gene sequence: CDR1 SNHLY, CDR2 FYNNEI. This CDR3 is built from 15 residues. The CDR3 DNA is TGTGCCAGCAGTAAACTACAGGGTAACACAGATACGCAGTATTTT. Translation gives CASSKLQGNTDTQYF.

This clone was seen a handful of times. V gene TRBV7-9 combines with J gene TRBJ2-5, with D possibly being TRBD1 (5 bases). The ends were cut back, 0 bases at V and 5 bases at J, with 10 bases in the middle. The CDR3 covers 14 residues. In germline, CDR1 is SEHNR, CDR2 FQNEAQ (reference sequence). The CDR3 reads CASSLAAGWETQYF. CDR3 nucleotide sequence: TGTGCCAGCAGCTTAGCGGCAGGGTGGGAGACCCAGTACTTC.

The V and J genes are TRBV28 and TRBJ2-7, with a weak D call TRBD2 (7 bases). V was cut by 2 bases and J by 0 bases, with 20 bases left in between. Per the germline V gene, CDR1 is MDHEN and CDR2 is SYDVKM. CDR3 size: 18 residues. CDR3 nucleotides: TGTGCCAGCAGTTTAATCGGACGTTGGGGGGGCCTCTCCTACGAGCAGTACTTC. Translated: CASSLIGRWGGLSYEQYF.

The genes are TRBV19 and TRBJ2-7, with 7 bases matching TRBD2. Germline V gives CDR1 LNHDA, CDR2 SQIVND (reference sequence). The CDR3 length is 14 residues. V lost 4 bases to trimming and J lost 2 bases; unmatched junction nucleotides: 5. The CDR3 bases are TGTGCCAGTAGTACACACGGGACTACCTACGAGCAGTACTTC. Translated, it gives CASSTHGTTYEQYF.

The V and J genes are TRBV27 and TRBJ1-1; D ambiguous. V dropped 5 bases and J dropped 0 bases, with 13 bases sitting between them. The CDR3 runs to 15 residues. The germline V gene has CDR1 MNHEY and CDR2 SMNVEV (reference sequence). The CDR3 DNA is TGTGCCAGCAGTGTCCCCCCCGGCTTGAACACTGAAGCTTTCTTT. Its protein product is CASSVPPGLNTEAFF.

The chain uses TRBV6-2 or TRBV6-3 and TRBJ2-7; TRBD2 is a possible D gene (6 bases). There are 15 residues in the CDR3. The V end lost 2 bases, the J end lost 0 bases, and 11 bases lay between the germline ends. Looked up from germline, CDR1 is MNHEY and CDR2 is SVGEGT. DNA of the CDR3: TGTGCCAGCAGTTACCCGGGGGTCACCTCCTACGAGCAGTACTTC. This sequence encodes CASSYPGVTSYEQYF.

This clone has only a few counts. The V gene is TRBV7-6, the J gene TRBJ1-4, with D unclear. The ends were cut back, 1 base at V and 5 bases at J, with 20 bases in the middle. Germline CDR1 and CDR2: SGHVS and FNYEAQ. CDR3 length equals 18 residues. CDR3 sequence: CASSLEIRSAATNEKLFF. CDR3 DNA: TGTGCCAGCAGCTTAGAAATTAGGTCGGCAGCTACAAATGAAAAACTGTTTTTT. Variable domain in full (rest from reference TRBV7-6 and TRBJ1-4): GAGVSQSPRYKVTKRGQDVALRCDPISGHVSLYWYRQALGQGPEFLTYFNYEAQQDKSGLPNDRFSAERPEGSISTLTIQRTEQRDSAMYRCASSLEIRSAATNEKLFFGSGTQLSVL.

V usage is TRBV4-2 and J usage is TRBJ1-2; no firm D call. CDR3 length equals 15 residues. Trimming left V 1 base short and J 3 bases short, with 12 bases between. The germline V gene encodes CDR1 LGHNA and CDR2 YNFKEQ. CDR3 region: CASSQGMLWDYGYTF. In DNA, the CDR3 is TGTGCCAGCAGCCAAGGAATGTTATGGGACTATGGCTACACCTTC.

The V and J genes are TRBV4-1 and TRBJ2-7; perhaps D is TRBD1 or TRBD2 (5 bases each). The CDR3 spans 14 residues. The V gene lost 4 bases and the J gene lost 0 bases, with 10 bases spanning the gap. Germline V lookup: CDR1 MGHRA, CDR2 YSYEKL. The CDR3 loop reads CASSPRDASYEQYF. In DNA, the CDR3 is TGCGCCAGCAGCCCCCGGGACGCCTCCTACGAGCAGTACTTC.

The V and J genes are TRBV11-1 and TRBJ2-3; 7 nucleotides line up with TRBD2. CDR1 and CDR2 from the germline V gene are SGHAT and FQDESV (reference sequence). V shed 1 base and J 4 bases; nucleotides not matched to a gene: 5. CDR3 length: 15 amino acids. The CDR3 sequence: CASSLVGLAADTQYF. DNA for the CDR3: TGTGCCAGCAGCTTAGTCGGTCTAGCGGCAGATACGCAGTATTTT.

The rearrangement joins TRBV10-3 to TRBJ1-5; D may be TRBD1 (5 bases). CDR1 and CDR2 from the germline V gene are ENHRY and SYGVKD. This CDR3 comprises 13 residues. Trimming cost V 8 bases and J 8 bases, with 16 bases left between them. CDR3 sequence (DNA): TGTGCCATCCACACGGGGCAGGGTGAGCCCCAGCATTTT. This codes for CAIHTGQGEPQHF.

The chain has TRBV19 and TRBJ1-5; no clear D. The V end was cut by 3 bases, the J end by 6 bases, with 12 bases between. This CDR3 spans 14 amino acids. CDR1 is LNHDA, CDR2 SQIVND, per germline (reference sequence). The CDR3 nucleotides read TGTGCCAGTAGTATGTCGGCTGATCCTCAGCCCCAGCATTTT. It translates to CASSMSADPQPQHF.

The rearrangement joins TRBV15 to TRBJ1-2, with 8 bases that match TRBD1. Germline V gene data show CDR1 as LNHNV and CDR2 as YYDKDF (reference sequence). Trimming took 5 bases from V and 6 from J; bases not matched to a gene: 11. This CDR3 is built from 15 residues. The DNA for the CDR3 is TGTGCCACCAGCCGCTACTGGACAGGGATGGATGGCTACACCTTC. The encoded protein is CATSRYWTGMDGYTF. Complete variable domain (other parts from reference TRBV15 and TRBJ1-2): DAMVIQNPRYQVTQFGKPVTLSCSQTLNHNVMYWYQQKSSQAPKLLFHYYDKDFNNEADTPDNFQSRRPNTSFCFLDIRSPGLGDTAMYLCATSRYWTGMDGYTFGSGTRLTVV.

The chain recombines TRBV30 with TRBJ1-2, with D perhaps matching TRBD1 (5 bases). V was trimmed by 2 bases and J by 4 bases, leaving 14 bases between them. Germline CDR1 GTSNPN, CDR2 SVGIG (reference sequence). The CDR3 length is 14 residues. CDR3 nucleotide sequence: TGTGCCTGGAGTACTCTCCAGGGCGGCTATGGCTACACCTTC. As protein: CAWSTLQGGYGYTF.

DNA of the CDR3: TGTGCCAGCAGGATCCCCGACCGGTACTATAATTCACCCCTCCACTTT. Translated: CASRIPDRYYNSPLHF. The chain carries TRBV6-6 and TRBJ1-6; no clear D gene. There are 16 residues in the CDR3. With 6 bases removed from V and 3 bases from J, the gap between germline ends came to 15 bases. In germline, CDR1 is MNHNY, CDR2 SVGAGI (reference sequence).

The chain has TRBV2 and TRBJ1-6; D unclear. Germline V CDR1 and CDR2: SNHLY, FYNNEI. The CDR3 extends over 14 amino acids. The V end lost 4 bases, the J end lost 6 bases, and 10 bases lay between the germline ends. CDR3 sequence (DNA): TGTGCCAGCAGTGGCTCGGGAGGTAATTCACCCCTCCACTTT. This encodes CASSGSGGNSPLHF. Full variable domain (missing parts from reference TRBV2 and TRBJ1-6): EPEVTQTPSHQVTQMGQEVILRCVPISNHLYFYWYRQILGQKVEFLVSFYNNEISEKSEIFDDQFSVERPDGSNFTLKIRSTKLEDSAMYFCASSGSGGNSPLHFGNGTRLTVT.